This paragraph reports one T cell receptor beta chain. V was trimmed by 0 bases and J by 2 bases, leaving 12 bases between them. This CDR3 has 15 residues. Germline values: CDR1 SGHRS, CDR2 YFSETQ. The treatment is: 19 received Ad26.COV2.S at low or high dose, single or two shots; 5 received placebo; per-sample allocation not given. All samples were drawn on day 63, counting from the first vaccine or placebo injection. In Boston, the donor was an adult between 18-55 years of age. The protocol was immunoSEQ multiplex PCR, while the TCRdb copy is restricted to in-frame clones and leaves out a portion. Here the sample spans about 680,000 clones, roughly nine tenths being singletons. The data are from a study of Ad26.COV2.S vaccination and SARS-CoV-2 variants.

The input for sequencing was peripheral blood, taken in a trial of Ad26.COV2.S vaccine versus placebo. J is TRBJ2-7 and V is TRBV5-1, with D perhaps assigned TRBD1 or TRBD2 (5 bases each). The receptor's source is a person between 18 and 65 years old who received the Ad26.COV2.S COVID-19 vaccine or a placebo. This CDR3 reads CASSLGGGDTYEQYF. The CDR3, as DNA: TGCGCCAGCAGCTTGGGTGGGGGAGATACCTACGAGCAGTACTTC. The full variable domain, with the rest looked up from reference TRBV5-1 and TRBJ2-7, is KAGVTQTPRYLIKTRGQQVTLSCSPISGHRSVSWYQQTPGQGLQFLFEYFSETQRNKGNFPGRFSGRQFSNSRSEMNVSTLELGDSALYLCASSLGGGDTYEQYFGPGTRLTVT.